This is a list of T cell receptor beta chains from one sample in a study of T cell responses to AZD1222 COVID-19 vaccine. Profiling relied on immunoSEQ multiplex PCR, and the TCRdb table lists in-frame clones only, not all of them. The table lists 75,000 to 100,000 clones, about 88% of them singletons. Sample: peripheral blood, taken on day 0 of AZD1222 vaccination. The receptors originated from an adult in good health. CDR3s include the opening cysteine and the closing phenylalanine or tryptophan. A D gene is named only where the DNA matches it firmly. Part of the rows lack a size; the others show once, few, many or a class for expanded clones.

J | D | size | V | CDR3
TRBJ1-2 | TRBD1 | once | TRBV19 | CASSMAGQGTNYDYTF
TRBJ1-3 | NA | NA | TRBV9 | CASTARPDSGNTIYF
TRBJ1-1 | TRBD1 | NA | TRBV2 | CASRRTGGGGANTEAFF
TRBJ1-6 | NA | NA | TRBV18 | CASSPGQPNSPLHF
TRBJ1-2 | NA | NA | TRBV5-1 | CASSLEGAPNYGYTF
TRBJ2-5 | NA | NA | TRBV21-1 | CASNGPRGLMQETQYF
TRBJ2-3 | NA | NA | TRBV15 | CATSREGGATDTQYF
TRBJ1-5 | NA | NA | TRBV11-3 | CASSQGVNQPQHF
TRBJ1-5 | NA | NA | TRBV19 | CASSIEAEYQPQHF
TRBJ1-2 | NA | NA | TRBV9 | CASSLPGSYGYTF
TRBJ1-2 | NA | NA | TRBV11-3 | CASSLAGFGYTF
TRBJ1-1 | TRBD1 | NA | TRBV11-3 | CASSLEAGGNTEAFF
TRBJ1-3 | NA | NA | TRBV7-2 | CASSLDRAGNTIYF
TRBJ1-5 | NA | NA | TRBV7-2 | CASSFSTGTVGPQHF
TRBJ2-5 | TRBD1 | NA | TRBV7-8 | CASTRDRDETQYF
TRBJ2-3 | TRBD1 | NA | TRBV5-6 | CASSYTGGTDTQYF
TRBJ1-2 | NA | NA | TRBV7-9 | CASSLEGKGPKDGYTF
TRBJ2-7 | NA | NA | TRBV4-1 | CASSQGSGYEQYF
TRBJ2-1 | TRBD2 | few | TRBV4-2 | CASSQDGTSGGNEQFF
TRBJ1-1 | NA | few | TRBV7-8 | CASSLRATNTEAFF
TRBJ2-3 | TRBD2 | NA | TRBV5-5 | CASSGVAGASTDTQYF
TRBJ1-1 | NA | NA | TRBV10-3 | CAIRDRDRGTEAFF
TRBJ1-4 | TRBD1 | NA | TRBV25-1 | CASSDRGRQKLFF
TRBJ1-2 | TRBD1 | once | TRBV19 | CATYDRVAGYTF
TRBJ1-6 | NA | NA | TRBV6-5 | CASSYSGDNSPLHF
TRBJ2-2 | NA | NA | TRBV5-1 | CASSLDGPNTGELFF